The next 31 T cell receptor beta chains were all read from a single sample in a study of STAT5B mutations in CD4+ large granular lymphocyte leukemia. Produced via immunoSEQ multiplex PCR; TCRdb's table is partial and in-frame only. The table has about 9,500 clones, about 80% seen once. Sequenced material: PBMCs. The receptors here all came from a man in his 60s with CD4+ T-cell large granular lymphocyte leukemia.

The chain recombines TRBV11-1 with TRBJ2-7; D not certain. V gave up 4 bases and J gave up 3 bases, with 13 bases separating them. Germline assignment: CDR1 SGHAT and CDR2 FQDESV (reference sequence). The CDR3 is 14 residues long. The CDR3 loop reads CASSSNPYNYEQYF. The CDR3 coding sequence is TGTGCCAGCAGCTCGAACCCTTATAACTACGAGCAGTACTTC.

The genes are TRBV25-1 and TRBJ2-5; 8 bases match TRBD2. Germline lookup yields CDR1 MGHDK and CDR2 SYGVNS. V trimming: 7 bases; J trimming: 4 bases; junction bases outside the gene matches: 14. This CDR3 is 16 amino acids long. For the CDR3, the DNA is TGTGCCAGCAATACCCGCACCGGGACTAGAGGAGAGACCCAGTACTTC. This translates into CASNTRTGTRGETQYF.

The genes are TRBV4-3 and TRBJ2-3, with D possibly called TRBD1 or TRBD2 (5 bases each). The CDR3 length is 17 residues. The ends were cut back, 0 bases at V and 5 bases at J, with 18 bases in the middle. Germline lookup yields CDR1 LGHNA and CDR2 YSLEER. This CDR3 is CASSQDSSGGHEDTQYF. CDR3 coding DNA: TGCGCCAGCAGCCAAGATTCTTCAGGAGGACACGAAGATACGCAGTATTTT.

The chain links TRBV27 to TRBJ2-7, with TRBD1 matching 8 bases. Per the germline V gene, CDR1 is MNHEY and CDR2 is SMNVEV (reference sequence). The trim removed 4 bases at V and 3 bases at J, leaving 8 bases unmatched. The CDR3 spans 15 residues. CDR3: CASSSDRGRNYEQYF. CDR3 in DNA: TGTGCCAGCAGTTCCGACAGGGGCCGGAACTACGAGCAGTACTTC.

This clone was observed a handful of times. The V gene is TRBV11-2, the J gene TRBJ1-1; D is perhaps TRBD1 (6 bases). Trimming stripped 4 bases from V and 10 bases from J, with 16 bases between. The CDR3 sequence is 13 residues long. Germline V gives CDR1 SGHAT, CDR2 FQNNGV. The CDR3 here is CASSYNERGGAFF. CDR3 sequence (DNA): TGTGCCAGCAGCTATAATGAGAGAGGGGGAGCTTTCTTT. The full variable domain, completed using reference TRBV11-2 and TRBJ1-1, is EAGVAQSPRYKIIEKRQSVAFWCNPISGHATLYWYQQILGQGPKLLIQFQNNGVVDDSQLPKDRFSAERLKGVDSTLKIQPAKLEDSAVYLCASSYNERGGAFFGQGTRLTVV.

The rearrangement uses TRBV28 and TRBJ1-5, with D maybe TRBD1 (5 bases). This CDR3 contains 12 residues. V was clipped by 6 bases and J by 7 bases, with 10 bases between them. Germline V gives CDR1 MDHEN, CDR2 SYDVKM. CDR3 loop: CASRRPGQPQHF. The CDR3 bases are TGTGCCAGCAGACGTCCAGGGCAGCCCCAGCATTTT.

This chain joins TRBV7-9 and TRBJ1-1, with TRBD1 identical over 7 bases. The V and J ends lost 6 bases and 1 base, in that order; junction bases with no gene match: 5. The CDR3 sequence is 14 residues long. Germline assignment: CDR1 SEHNR and CDR2 FQNEAQ (reference sequence). The CDR3 sequence is CASSLTGTNTEAFF. CDR3 in DNA: TGTGCCAGCAGTTTGACAGGGACGAACACTGAAGCTTTCTTT.

The chain has TRBV11-2 and TRBJ1-1; D is uncertain. Trimming shortened V by 1 base and J by 0 bases, and 6 bases separated the two germline ends. The CDR3 has 14 residues. CDR1 SGHAT and CDR2 FQNNGV come from the germline V gene. CDR3 in DNA: TGTGCCAGCAGCTTAGTGACCTTGAACACTGAAGCTTTCTTT. Its protein is CASSLVTLNTEAFF.

V and J are TRBV6-5 and TRBJ2-7; D perhaps matches TRBD1 (6 bases). This CDR3 is 15 amino acids long. In germline, CDR1 is MNHEY, CDR2 SVGAGI. V was pared by 1 base and J by 1 base, with 11 bases between. The CDR3 sequence is CASSYFRDTSYEQYF. The CDR3 bases are TGTGCCAGCAGTTACTTCCGGGACACTTCCTACGAGCAGTACTTC.

The chain employs TRBV12-5 and TRBJ2-1, with a weak D call TRBD1 (6 bases). Germline loops: CDR1 LGHNT, CDR2 FRNRAP. V gave up 5 bases and J gave up 5 bases, with 13 bases separating them. This CDR3 has 14 residues. CDR3 sequence: CASGTGQTDNEQFF. DNA of the CDR3: TGTGCTAGTGGTACCGGACAGACCGACAATGAGCAGTTCTTC.

The chain joins TRBV19 to TRBJ1-5; 8 bases match TRBD1. The V and J ends lost 4 bases and 0 bases, in that order; junction bases with no gene match: 14. From germline, CDR1 is LNHDA and CDR2 SQIVND (reference sequence). CDR3 length: 19 residues. The CDR3 region has the DNA TGTGCCAGTAGTACTGGAACAGGACAGGGAGCGGGTAGCAATCAGCCCCAGCATTTT. It specifies CASSTGTGQGAGSNQPQHF.

This chain joins TRBV18 and TRBJ2-2; the D is unclear. The germline V and J ends were trimmed by 3 bases and 7 bases, with 12 bases remaining between them. The germline gives CDR1 KGHSH, CDR2 LQKENI. This CDR3 has 14 amino acids. CDR3 coding DNA: TGTGCCAGCTCACCGGGCTGGGGTAGCGGGGAGCTGTTTTTT. Amino acid sequence: CASSPGWGSGELFF.

The CDR3 region has the DNA TGTGCCAGCAGTGAAGCAATAACTAACTACGAGCAGTACTTC. The encoded protein is CASSEAITNYEQYF. The rearrangement joins TRBV25-1 to TRBJ2-7, with unresolved D. The CDR3 consists of 14 residues. Trimming cost V 2 bases and J 3 bases, with 11 bases left between them. Germline CDR1 MGHDK, CDR2 SYGVNS.

This sequence joins TRBV7-7 and TRBJ2-6; D is uncertain. Germline V CDR1 and CDR2: SSHAT, FNYEAQ (reference sequence). The CDR3 totals 18 residues. Trimming took off 4 bases at V and 5 bases at J, with 21 bases between the two ends. Here the CDR3 DNA reads TGTGCCAGCAGCTCCGTGATAATGCCACAAAGTCGGGCCAACGTCCTGACTTTC. Residues: CASSSVIMPQSRANVLTF.

The V and J genes are TRBV19 and TRBJ1-5; D is possibly TRBD1 (5 bases). The CDR3 length is 17 residues. Germline CDR1 is LNHDA and CDR2 is SQIVND (reference sequence). V lost 0 bases and J 2 bases, leaving 14 bases between the germline ends. The CDR3 DNA reads as TGTGCCAGTAGTATAGATCGTTTCGGGGGTGGCAATCAGCCCCAGCATTTT. It translates to CASSIDRFGGGNQPQHF.

To note about this clone: Sequence at one end of the junction differs from germline and may be a read error. The V call is TRBV7-7, the J call TRBJ2-1; 9 bases align to TRBD2. The CDR3 has 15 amino acids. CDR1 is SSHAT and CDR2 is FNYEAQ in the germline V gene (reference sequence). CDR3: CASSLGTSTYNEQFF. CDR3 nucleotides: TGTGCTAGCAGCCTCGGGACTAGCACCTACAATGAGCAGTTCTTC.

Only a few counts were recorded for this clone. The chain joins TRBV10-3 to TRBJ2-3; 11 positions match TRBD2. Germline lookup yields CDR1 ENHRY and CDR2 SYGVKD. Losses at the gene ends were 5 bases for V and 3 bases for J; bases not matched to a gene: 4. The CDR3 contains 15 residues. The DNA of the CDR3 is TGTGCCATCAGTATGACTAGCGGGAAAACAGATACGCAGTATTTT. It is translated as CAISMTSGKTDTQYF.

This chain uses TRBV19 with TRBJ2-3, with D perhaps matching TRBD1 or TRBD2 (5 bases each). The CDR3 length is 13 residues. V dropped 0 bases and J dropped 5 bases, with 6 bases sitting between them. Germline CDR1 LNHDA, CDR2 SQIVND (reference sequence). As DNA, the CDR3 is TGTGCCAGTAGTATAGATGGGGGAGATACGCAGTATTTT. Amino acids: CASSIDGGDTQYF.

The chain couples TRBV5-4 to TRBJ2-7, with D possibly being TRBD1 or TRBD2 (5 bases each). V lost 4 bases and J 3 bases, leaving 11 bases between the germline ends. CDR1 and CDR2 from the germline V gene are SGHNT and YYREEE (reference sequence). This CDR3 is 13 amino acids long. The CDR3 reads CASSPGRLYEQYF. As DNA, the CDR3 is TGTGCCAGCAGCCCGGGACGCCTCTACGAGCAGTACTTC. Variable domain in full (rest from reference TRBV5-4 and TRBJ2-7): ETGVTQSPTHLIKTRGQQVTLRCSSQSGHNTVSWYQQALGQGPQFIFQYYREEENGRGNFPPRFSGLQFPNYSSELNVNALELDDSALYLCASSPGRLYEQYFGPGTRLTVT.

The V call is TRBV7-9, the J call TRBJ2-3, with D possibly being TRBD2 (7 bases). The CDR3 covers 14 residues. Trimming removed 7 bases at V and 5 bases at J, with 16 bases between. Germline CDR1 SEHNR, CDR2 FQNEAQ (reference sequence). In nucleotides, the CDR3 is TGTGCCAGCACACCGTGGGGAGGGGGAGATACGCAGTATTTT. Translation gives CASTPWGGGDTQYF.

V is TRBV7-2 and J is TRBJ2-6, with D hard to call. This CDR3 is built from 16 residues. The ends were cut back, 5 bases at V and 0 bases at J, with 11 bases in the middle. Germline-derived CDR1 and CDR2 are SGHTA and FQGNSA. The CDR3 DNA sequence: TGTGCCAGCAGCACGCAGGCCATCTCTGGGGCCAACGTCCTGACTTTC. Its translation is CASSTQAISGANVLTF.

V gene TRBV9 combines with J gene TRBJ2-3; D possibly corresponds to TRBD1 (6 bases). The V gene lost 4 bases and the J gene lost 0 bases, with 12 bases spanning the gap. Germline V CDR1 and CDR2: SGDLS, YYNGEE. This CDR3 has 15 residues. CDR3 protein: CASSTGTVSTDTQYF. In DNA, the CDR3 is TGTGCCAGCAGCACAGGGACCGTTAGCACAGATACGCAGTATTTT.

This clone is termed medium-sized. The chain links TRBV4-1 to TRBJ1-4; 10 bases line up with TRBD1. Germline CDR1 is MGHRA and CDR2 is YSYEKL. CDR3 length: 16 residues. V trimming: 3 bases; J trimming: 6 bases; junction bases outside the gene matches: 7. The CDR3 nucleotides are TGCGCCAGCAGCCATAGACAGGGGGCGCGGGATGAAAAACTGTTTTTT. It codes for CASSHRQGARDEKLFF.

The J gene is TRBJ1-3, the V gene TRBV21-1; the table's D call, TRBD1, has no DNA check behind it. TRBV21-1 is annotated as a pseudogene. This CDR3 comprises 17 residues. CDR3 loop: CASRSLSTASLGNTIYF. CDR3 nucleotides: TGTGCCAGCAGGTCCTTATCGACAGCGAGTTTAGGAAACACCATATATTTT.

CDR3 DNA sequence: TGTGCCAGTACCAATAGTGGGCTAAATCAAGAGACCCAGTACTTC. The encoded protein is CASTNSGLNQETQYF. The chain uses TRBV19 and TRBJ2-5; unclear D gene. The CDR3 contains 15 residues. CDR1 is LNHDA, CDR2 SQIVND, per germline (reference sequence). V was cut by 7 bases and J by 2 bases, with 17 bases left in between.

The genes are TRBV11-2 and TRBJ1-1; D unclear. Trimming left V 2 bases short and J 0 bases short, with 4 bases between. The CDR3 is 13 residues long. Germline V CDR1 and CDR2: SGHAT, FQNNGV. The CDR3 DNA is TGTGCCAGCAGCTTAACAGTGAACACTGAAGCTTTCTTT. Protein: CASSLTVNTEAFF.

This clone showed up just a few times. The same CDR3 arises from other DNA sequences in this sample as well. The chain has TRBV11-3 and TRBJ1-1; D is uncertain. V dropped 5 bases and J dropped 0 bases, with 7 bases sitting between them. The V gene's germline CDR1 is SGHNT and CDR2 YENEEA. The CDR3 extends over 13 amino acids. DNA for the CDR3: TGTGCCAGCAGCCTAATGATGAACACTGAAGCTTTCTTT. This encodes CASSLMMNTEAFF. Variable domain in full (rest from reference TRBV11-3 and TRBJ1-1): EAGVVQSPRYKIIEKKQPVAFWCNPISGHNTLYWYLQNLGQGPELLIRYENEEAVDDSQLPKDRFSAERLKGVDSTLKIQPAELGDSAVYLCASSLMMNTEAFFGQGTRLTVV.

This chain links TRBV4-3 with TRBJ2-6; the match to TRBD2 covers 7 bases. The V gene end was trimmed by 4 bases and the J gene end by 0 bases; junction bases not matched to a gene: 6. This CDR3 is 17 amino acids long. The germline gives CDR1 LGHNA, CDR2 YSLEER. CDR3 amino acids: CASSRAGVSSGANVLTF. In DNA, the CDR3 is TGCGCCAGCAGCCGTGCGGGGGTGAGCTCTGGGGCCAACGTCCTGACTTTC.

The rearrangement links TRBV2 to TRBJ2-3; D perhaps matches TRBD2 (6 bases). Germline lookup yields CDR1 SNHLY and CDR2 FYNNEI. The length of the CDR3 is 13 residues. V was trimmed by 9 bases and J by 5 bases, leaving 15 bases between them. The chain's CDR3 is CASPRENRDTQYF. The DNA of the CDR3 is TGTGCCAGTCCACGGGAGAATAGAGATACGCAGTATTTT.

The rearrangement joins TRBV5-1 to TRBJ2-1; 7 positions agree with TRBD1. Germline trimming cut 4 bases from V and 5 bases from J; bases unmatched to any gene: 12. The V gene's germline CDR1 is SGHRS and CDR2 YFSETQ. The CDR3 covers 16 residues. This chain's CDR3 is CASSPRTGAGDNEQFF. The CDR3 DNA follows: TGCGCCAGCAGCCCCCGGACAGGTGCAGGGGACAATGAGCAGTTCTTC.

This rearrangement joins TRBV30 to TRBJ2-1; D not resolved. The V end was cut by 2 bases, the J end by 4 bases, with 15 bases between. Germline loops: CDR1 GTSNPN, CDR2 SVGIG (reference sequence). The CDR3 covers 15 residues. The DNA for the CDR3 is TGTGCCTGGAGTACCCTCGCGACCGATTACAATGAGCAGTTCTTC. Translated: CAWSTLATDYNEQFF.